This T cell receptor (beta chain) was recorded in a study of blood T cell repertoires in COVID-19. Germline V CDR1 and CDR2: SGHNT, YYREEE (reference sequence). Between the trimmed V and J ends, which lost 3 bases and 2 bases, there was a span of 14 bases. The CDR3 runs 15 residues. Methods used by the authors: Using reference gene primer amplification, nucleated cell counts were estimated. Using immunoSEQ multiplex PCR, the repertoire was profiled, and TCRdb retains in-frame clones only, with some absent. V, J and clone size reflect that table, while D and trimming were determined from the DNA. The sample has about 70,000 clones; around 83% are singletons.

This receptor was obtained from a woman older than 75 with acute or convalescent COVID-19. The rearrangement uses TRBV5-4 and TRBJ2-5, with D possibly being TRBD1 (6 bases). The sequencing sample was made of peripheral blood. The DNA for the CDR3 is TGTGCCAGCAGCTCCGGGACATTAGGGCAAGAGACCCAGTACTTC. Translating gives CASSSGTLGQETQYF.